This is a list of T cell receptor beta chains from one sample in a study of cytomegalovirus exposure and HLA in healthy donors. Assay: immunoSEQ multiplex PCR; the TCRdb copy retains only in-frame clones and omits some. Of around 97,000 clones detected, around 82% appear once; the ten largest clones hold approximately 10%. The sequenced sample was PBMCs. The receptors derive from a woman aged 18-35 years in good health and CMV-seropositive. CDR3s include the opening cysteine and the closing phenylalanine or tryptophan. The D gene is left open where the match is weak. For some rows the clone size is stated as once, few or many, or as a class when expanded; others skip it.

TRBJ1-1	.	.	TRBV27	CASRAIEGGDTEAFF	TGTGCCAGCAGAGCTATAGAGGGGGGGGACACTGAAGCTTTCTTT
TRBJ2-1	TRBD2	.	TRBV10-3	CAISARSGVDGEQFF	TGTGCCATCAGTGCGCGTAGCGGGGTCGATGGTGAGCAGTTCTTC
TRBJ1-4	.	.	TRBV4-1	CASSQEKSNEKLFF	TGCGCCAGCAGCCAAGAGAAGAGTAATGAAAAACTGTTTTTT
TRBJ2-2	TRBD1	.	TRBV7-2	CASSEQGSTGELFF	TGTGCCAGCAGCGAACAGGGGAGCACCGGGGAGCTGTTTTTT
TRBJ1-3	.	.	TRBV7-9	CASSLRSGGNTIYF	TGTGCCAGCAGCTTACGATCAGGTGGAAACACCATATATTTT
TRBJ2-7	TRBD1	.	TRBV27	CASSPSQGALLYEQYF	TGTGCCAGCAGTCCCTCGCAGGGGGCCCTCCTCTACGAGCAGTACTTC
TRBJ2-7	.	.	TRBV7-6	CASSLAFFGDEQYF	.
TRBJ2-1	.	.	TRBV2	CASQTRFNEQFF	TGTGCCAGCCAGACTAGGTTTAATGAGCAGTTCTTC
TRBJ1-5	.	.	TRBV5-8	CASGTYRNQPQHF	TGTGCCAGCGGGACATATAGAAATCAGCCCCAGCATTTT
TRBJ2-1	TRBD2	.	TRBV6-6	CASRTGGSSYNEQFF	TGTGCCAGCAGGACGGGCGGGAGCTCCTACAATGAGCAGTTCTTC
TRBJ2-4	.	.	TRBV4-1	CASSQPEQGRGTKNIQYF	TGCGCCAGCAGCCAACCCGAACAGGGACGGGGAACCAAAAACATTCAGTACTTC
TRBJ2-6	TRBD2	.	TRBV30	CAFSGRAGANVLTF	TGTGCCTTTAGCGGGAGGGCTGGGGCCAACGTCCTGACTTTC
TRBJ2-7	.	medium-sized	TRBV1	CTSTWHGRGPYEQYF	TGCACCAGCACCTGGCATGGGCGCGGGCCCTACGAGCAGTACTTC
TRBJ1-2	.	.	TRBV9	CASSPNRANGRYTF	TGTGCCAGCAGCCCAAACAGGGCAAACGGCCGCTACACCTTC
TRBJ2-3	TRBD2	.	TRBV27	CASSRGTARAGRAGTDTQYF	TGTGCCAGCAGTCGCGGGACGGCACGGGCCGGGAGGGCCGGAACAGATACGCAGTATTTT